Below, 15 T cell receptor beta chains from the same sample are listed, as sequenced in a study of blood T cell repertoires in COVID-19. TCRdb's table, derived via immunoSEQ multiplex PCR, lists solely in-frame clones and lacks some. The sample lists 50,000 or so clones, roughly 91% seen once, with 6.5% to 8% in the top ten. The sequenced material came from peripheral blood. The receptors originated from a man aged 50 to 59 with active COVID-19.

The CDR3 nucleotides read TGTGCCAGCAGCGTGGGACAGGGGGATAGGGCTTTCTTT. Its translation: CASSVGQGDRAFF. The chain recombines TRBV5-4 with TRBJ1-1; 11 bases match TRBD1. CDR3 length equals 13 residues. V trimming: 4 bases; J trimming: 11 bases; junction bases outside the gene matches: 7. Germline V gene lookup returns CDR1 SGHNT and CDR2 YYREEE (reference sequence). Combining the CDR3 with reference TRBV5-4 and TRBJ1-1 gives the whole variable domain ETGVTQSPTHLIKTRGQQVTLRCSSQSGHNTVSWYQQALGQGPQFIFQYYREEENGRGNFPPRFSGLQFPNYSSELNVNALELDDSALYLCASSVGQGDRAFFGQGTRLTVV.

V is TRBV23-1 and J is TRBJ1-4; D is uncertain. TRBV23-1 is flagged as an ORF with uncertain function. V lost 3 bases, J lost 16 bases, and 21 bases lay in between. The CDR3 loop spans 14 amino acids. The CDR3 is CASSHCRYVVFPFF. The CDR3 DNA sequence: TGCGCCAGCAGTCACTGCAGATATGTGGTCTTTCCGTTTTTT.

This chain links TRBV5-1 with TRBJ1-2; 8 nucleotides agree with TRBD1. The length of the CDR3 is 14 residues. The germline V gene has CDR1 SGHRS and CDR2 YFSETQ. J was trimmed by 1 base and V by 4 bases; bases with no gene match: 3. CDR3 loop: CASSTGQGNYGYTF. The CDR3 DNA reads TGCGCCAGCAGCACCGGACAGGGTAACTATGGCTACACCTTC. Combining the CDR3 with reference TRBV5-1 and TRBJ1-2 gives the whole variable domain KAGVTQTPRYLIKTRGQQVTLSCSPISGHRSVSWYQQTPGQGLQFLFEYFSETQRNKGNFPGRFSGRQFSNSRSEMNVSTLELGDSALYLCASSTGQGNYGYTFGSGTRLTVV.

The chain couples TRBV2 to TRBJ2-2; 12 bases align to TRBD2. This CDR3 has 15 residues. Germline trimming cut 5 bases from V and 5 bases from J; bases unmatched to any gene: 3. CDR1 and CDR2 from the germline V gene are SNHLY and FYNNEI. The CDR3 DNA sequence: TGTGCCAGCAGTCTAGCGGGAGGGGGGACCGGGGAGCTGTTTTTT. This encodes CASSLAGGGTGELFF.

The V and J genes are TRBV12-5 and TRBJ2-6; tentative D call: TRBD2 (5 bases). The CDR3 has 17 amino acids. The ends were cut back, 0 bases at V and 1 base at J, with 10 bases in the middle. Germline V gene lookup returns CDR1 LGHNT and CDR2 FRNRAP. CDR3 sequence reads: CASGLVLDPSGANVLTF. The CDR3 DNA reads TGTGCTAGTGGTTTGGTACTAGACCCTTCTGGGGCCAACGTCCTGACTTTC.

V and J are TRBV27 and TRBJ1-1, with D possibly matching TRBD1 (6 bases). Germline assignment: CDR1 MNHEY and CDR2 SMNVEV (reference sequence). The ends were cut back, 5 bases at V and 3 bases at J, with 10 bases in the middle. The CDR3 runs to 13 residues. The CDR3 DNA reads as TGTGCCAGCAGTCCCACAGGGTACACTGAAGCTTTCTTT. It codes for CASSPTGYTEAFF.

The CDR3 loop reads CASSIRRGSYNEQFF. The DNA for the CDR3 is TGTGCCAGTAGTATACGGCGCGGCTCCTACAATGAGCAGTTCTTC. V is TRBV19 and J is TRBJ2-1; no reliable D call. This CDR3 comprises 15 residues. V gave up 2 bases and J gave up 0 bases, with 8 bases separating them. CDR1 and CDR2 from the germline V gene are LNHDA and SQIVND (reference sequence).

The J gene is TRBJ1-4, the V gene TRBV3-1 (or the pseudogene TRBV3-2); perhaps TRBD1 as D (5 bases). This CDR3 spans 16 amino acids. Germline V CDR1 and CDR2: LGHDT, YNNKEL (reference sequence). V was cut by 0 bases and J by 8 bases, with 16 bases left in between. The CDR3 protein is CASSQDKGRVGEKLFF. The CDR3 DNA reads as TGTGCCAGCAGCCAAGATAAAGGCAGGGTGGGGGAAAAACTGTTTTTT.

The chain employs TRBV30 and TRBJ2-3, with no clear D. Germline assignment: CDR1 GTSNPN and CDR2 SVGIG (reference sequence). The germline V and J ends were trimmed by 4 bases and 0 bases, with 14 bases remaining between them. The CDR3 sequence is 15 residues long. The CDR3 loop reads CAWTRGPLSTDTQYF. DNA of the CDR3: TGTGCCTGGACCCGTGGGCCCCTGAGCACAGATACGCAGTATTTT.

This chain links TRBV2 with TRBJ2-1; D is undetermined. Germline V gene sequence: CDR1 SNHLY, CDR2 FYNNEI. With 6 bases removed from V and 7 bases from J, the gap between germline ends came to 10 bases. The CDR3 is 12 residues long. CDR3 sequence (DNA): TGTGCCAGCAGCCGAGAACGGAATGAGCAGTTCTTC. It translates to CASSRERNEQFF. Filled out from reference TRBV2 and TRBJ2-1, the complete variable domain reads EPEVTQTPSHQVTQMGQEVILRCVPISNHLYFYWYRQILGQKVEFLVSFYNNEISEKSEIFDDQFSVERPDGSNFTLKIRSTKLEDSAMYFCASSRERNEQFFGPGTRLTVL.

This chain joins TRBV24-1 and TRBJ2-1; TRBD1 agrees at 12 bases. The germline CDR1 and CDR2 sequences are KGHDR and SFDVKD. V lost 3 bases, J lost 10 bases, and 6 bases stayed unmatched. The length of the CDR3 is 15 residues. CDR3 residues: CATSDPRDRGREQFF. CDR3 bases: TGTGCCACCAGTGATCCCCGGGACAGGGGGCGCGAGCAGTTCTTC.

The V and J genes are TRBV4-1 and TRBJ2-1, with D uncertain. This CDR3 is built from 18 residues. Germline CDR1 and CDR2: MGHRA and YSYEKL. The ends were cut back, 1 base at V and 2 bases at J, with 18 bases in the middle. Here the CDR3 reads CASSQGVLRRSTYNEQFF. CDR3 sequence (DNA): TGCGCCAGCAGCCAAGGAGTCCTGCGGAGAAGCACCTACAATGAGCAGTTCTTC.

The chain employs TRBV6-5 and TRBJ2-3; TRBD1 agrees at 7 bases. This CDR3 spans 15 amino acids. J lost 5 bases, V lost 8 bases, and 13 bases had no gene match. Germline V gene lookup returns CDR1 MNHEY and CDR2 SVGAGI. CDR3 protein: CASGRDSQRIDTQYF. The CDR3 DNA follows: TGTGCCAGCGGCCGGGACAGTCAGCGTATAGATACGCAGTATTTT.

The CDR3 DNA is TGTGCCAGTTTTGGCGGGGGCGCGGGAGAGACCCAGTACTTC. Its translation is CASFGGGAGETQYF. The chain joins TRBV2 to TRBJ2-5, with D possibly being TRBD2 (7 bases). Trimming removed 9 bases at V and 4 bases at J, with 18 bases between. CDR1 SNHLY and CDR2 FYNNEI come from the germline V gene. The CDR3 runs to 14 residues.

V gene TRBV6-6 combines with J gene TRBJ2-2; tentative D call: TRBD2 (5 bases). Germline assignment: CDR1 MNHNY and CDR2 SVGAGI (reference sequence). V was shortened by 11 bases and J by 5 bases, with 9 bases between the two germline ends. The CDR3 runs to 11 residues. This CDR3 is CAYPGTGELFF. In nucleotides, the CDR3 is TGTGCCTACCCGGGGACCGGGGAGCTGTTTTTT.